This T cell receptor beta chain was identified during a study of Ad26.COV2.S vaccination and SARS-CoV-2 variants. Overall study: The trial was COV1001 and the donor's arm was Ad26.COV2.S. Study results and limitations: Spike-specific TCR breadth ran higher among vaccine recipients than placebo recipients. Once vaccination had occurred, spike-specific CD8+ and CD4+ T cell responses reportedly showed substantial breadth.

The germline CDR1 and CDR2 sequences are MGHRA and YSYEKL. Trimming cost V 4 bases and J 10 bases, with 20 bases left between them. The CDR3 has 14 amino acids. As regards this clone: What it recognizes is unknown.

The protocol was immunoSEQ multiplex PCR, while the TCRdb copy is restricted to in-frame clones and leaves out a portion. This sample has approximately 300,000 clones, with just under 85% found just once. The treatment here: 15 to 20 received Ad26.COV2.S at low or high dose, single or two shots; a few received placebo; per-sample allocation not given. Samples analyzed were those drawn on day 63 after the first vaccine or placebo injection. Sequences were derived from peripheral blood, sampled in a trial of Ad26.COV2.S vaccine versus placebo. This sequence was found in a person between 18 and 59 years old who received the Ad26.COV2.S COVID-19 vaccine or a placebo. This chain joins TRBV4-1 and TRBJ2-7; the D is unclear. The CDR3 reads CASSPTSNTYGQYF. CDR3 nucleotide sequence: TGCGCCAGCAGCCCGACAAGCAACACCTACGGACAGTACTTC.